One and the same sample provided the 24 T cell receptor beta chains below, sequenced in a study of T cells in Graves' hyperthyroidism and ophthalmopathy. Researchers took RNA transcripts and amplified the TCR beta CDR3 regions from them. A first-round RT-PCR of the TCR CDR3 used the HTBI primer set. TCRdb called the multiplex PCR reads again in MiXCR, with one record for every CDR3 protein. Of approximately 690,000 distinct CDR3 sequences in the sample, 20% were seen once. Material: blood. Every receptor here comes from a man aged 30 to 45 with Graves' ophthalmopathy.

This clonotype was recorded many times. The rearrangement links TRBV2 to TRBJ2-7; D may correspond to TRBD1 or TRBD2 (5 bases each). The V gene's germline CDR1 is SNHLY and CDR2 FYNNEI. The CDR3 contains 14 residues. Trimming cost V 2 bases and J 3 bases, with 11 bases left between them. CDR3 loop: CASSEFRDGYEQYF. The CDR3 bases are TGTGCCAGCAGTGAATTTAGGGACGGCTACGAGCAGTACTTC.

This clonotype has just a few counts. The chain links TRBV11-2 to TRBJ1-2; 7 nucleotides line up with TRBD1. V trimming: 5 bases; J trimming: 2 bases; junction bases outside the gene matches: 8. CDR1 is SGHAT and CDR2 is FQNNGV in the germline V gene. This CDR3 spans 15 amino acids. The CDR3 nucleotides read TGTGCCAGCAGCGCCAACAGGGGAGTAAACTATGGCTACACCTTC. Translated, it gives CASSANRGVNYGYTF.

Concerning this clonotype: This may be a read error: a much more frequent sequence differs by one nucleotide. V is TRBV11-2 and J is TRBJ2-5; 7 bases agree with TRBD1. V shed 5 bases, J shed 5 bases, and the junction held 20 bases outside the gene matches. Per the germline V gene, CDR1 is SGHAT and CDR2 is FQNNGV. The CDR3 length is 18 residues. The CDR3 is CASSLRVELRGRVETQYF. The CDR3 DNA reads TGTGCCAGCAGCCTACGGGTAGAGCTGAGGGGGCGAGTTGAGACCCAGTACTTC.

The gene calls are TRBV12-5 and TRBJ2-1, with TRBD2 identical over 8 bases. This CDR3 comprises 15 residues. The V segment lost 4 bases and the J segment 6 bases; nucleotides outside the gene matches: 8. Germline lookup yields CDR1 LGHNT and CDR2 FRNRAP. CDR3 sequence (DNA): TGTGCTAGTGGTTCAGGACTAGCTCCCGGCAATGAGCAGTTCTTC. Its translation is CASGSGLAPGNEQFF.

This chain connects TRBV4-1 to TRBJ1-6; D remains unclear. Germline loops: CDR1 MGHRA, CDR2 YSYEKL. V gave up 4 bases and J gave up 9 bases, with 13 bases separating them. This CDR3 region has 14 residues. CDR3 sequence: CASSRFTGASPLHF. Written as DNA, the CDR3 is TGCGCCAGCAGCCGGTTCACTGGAGCTTCACCCCTCCACTTT.

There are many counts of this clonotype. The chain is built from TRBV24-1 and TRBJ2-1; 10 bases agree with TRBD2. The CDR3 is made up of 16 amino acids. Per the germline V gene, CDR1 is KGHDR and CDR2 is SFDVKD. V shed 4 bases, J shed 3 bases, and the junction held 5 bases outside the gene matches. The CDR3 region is CATSEASGRNYNEQFF. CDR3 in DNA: TGTGCCACCAGTGAGGCTAGCGGGAGAAACTACAATGAGCAGTTCTTC.

The CDR3 protein is CASTDLLNTDTQYF. The CDR3 coding sequence is TGTGCCAGCACGGACTTACTCAACACAGATACGCAGTATTTT. The chain combines TRBV5-4 with TRBJ2-3; D might be TRBD2 (5 bases). Germline V gene data show CDR1 as SGHNT and CDR2 as YYREEE (reference sequence). V dropped 6 bases and J dropped 2 bases, with 13 bases sitting between them. This CDR3 is 14 amino acids long.

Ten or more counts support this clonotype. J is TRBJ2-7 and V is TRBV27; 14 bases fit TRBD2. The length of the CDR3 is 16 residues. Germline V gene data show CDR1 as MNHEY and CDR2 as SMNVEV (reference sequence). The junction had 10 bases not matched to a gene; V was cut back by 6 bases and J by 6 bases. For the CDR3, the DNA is TGTGCCAGCAGCACCGGGACTAGCGGGAGATTAGGCGAGCAGTACTTC. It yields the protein CASSTGTSGRLGEQYF.

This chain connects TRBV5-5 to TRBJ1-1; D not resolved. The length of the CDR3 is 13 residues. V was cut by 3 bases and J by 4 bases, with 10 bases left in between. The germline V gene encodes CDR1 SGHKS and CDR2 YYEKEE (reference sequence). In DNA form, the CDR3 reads TGTGCCAGCAGCTCTAGCCGGGGCACTGAAGCTTTCTTT. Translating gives CASSSSRGTEAFF.

The CDR3 sequence is CASSFRGLAGKNRNSNTGELFF. The DNA of the CDR3 is TGTGCCAGCAGTTTCAGGGGACTAGCGGGAAAGAATCGTAATTCGAACACCGGGGAGCTGTTTTTT. This chain uses TRBV28 with TRBJ2-2, with TRBD2 matching 13 bases. CDR1 MDHEN and CDR2 SYDVKM come from the germline V gene. This CDR3 region has 22 residues. V lost 3 bases to trimming and J lost 0 bases; unmatched junction nucleotides: 16.

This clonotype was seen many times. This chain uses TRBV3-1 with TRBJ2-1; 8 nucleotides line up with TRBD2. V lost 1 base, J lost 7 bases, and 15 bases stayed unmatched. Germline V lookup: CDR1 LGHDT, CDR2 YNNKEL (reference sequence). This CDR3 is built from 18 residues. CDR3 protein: CASSQGRRAGDLGNEQFF. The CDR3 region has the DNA TGTGCCAGCAGCCAAGGAAGGAGAGCGGGAGACCTCGGGAATGAGCAGTTCTTC.

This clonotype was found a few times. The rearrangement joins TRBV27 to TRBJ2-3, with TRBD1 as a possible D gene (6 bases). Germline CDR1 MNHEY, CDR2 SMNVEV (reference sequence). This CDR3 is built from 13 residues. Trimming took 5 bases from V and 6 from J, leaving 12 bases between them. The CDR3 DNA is TGTGCCAGCAGTGATCTCAGGGGTGATACGCAGTATTTT. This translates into CASSDLRGDTQYF.

DNA for the CDR3: TGTGCCAGCAGGGGCCGGGACACTTATAATTCACCCCTCCACTTT. Translation: CASRGRDTYNSPLHF. This chain links TRBV2 with TRBJ1-6, with a tentative D call TRBD1 (6 bases). Trimming cost V 6 bases and J 4 bases, with 13 bases left between them. The CDR3 covers 15 residues. CDR1 SNHLY and CDR2 FYNNEI come from the germline V gene.

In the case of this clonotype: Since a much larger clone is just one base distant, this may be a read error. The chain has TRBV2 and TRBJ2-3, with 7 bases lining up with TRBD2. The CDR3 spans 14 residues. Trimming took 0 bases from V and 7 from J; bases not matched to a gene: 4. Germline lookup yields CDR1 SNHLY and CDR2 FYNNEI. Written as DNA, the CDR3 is TGTGCCAGCAGTGAAGCGAGGGGAGGGAATACGCAGTATTTT. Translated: CASSEARGGNTQYF.

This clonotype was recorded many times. As DNA, the CDR3 is TGTGCCAGCAGCGTCGATCCGGGGGCCTCCTACGAGCAGTACTTC. This sequence encodes CASSVDPGASYEQYF. The rearrangement uses TRBV9 and TRBJ2-7; D might be TRBD1 or TRBD2, each matching 6 bases. With 2 bases removed from V and 0 bases from J, the gap between germline ends came to 12 bases. The germline V gene encodes CDR1 SGDLS and CDR2 YYNGEE. This CDR3 is 15 amino acids long.

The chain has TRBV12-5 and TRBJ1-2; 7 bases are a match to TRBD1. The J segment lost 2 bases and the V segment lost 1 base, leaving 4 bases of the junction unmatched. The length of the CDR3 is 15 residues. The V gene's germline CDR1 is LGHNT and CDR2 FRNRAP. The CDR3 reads CASGLGLTGNYGYTF. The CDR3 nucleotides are TGTGCTAGTGGTTTGGGACTGACAGGGAACTATGGCTACACCTTC. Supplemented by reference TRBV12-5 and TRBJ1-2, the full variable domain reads DARVTQTPRHKVTEMGQEVTMRCQPILGHNTVFWYRQTMMQGLELLAYFRNRAPLDDSGMPKDRFSAEMPDATLATLKIQPSEPRDSAVYFCASGLGLTGNYGYTFGSGTRLTVV.

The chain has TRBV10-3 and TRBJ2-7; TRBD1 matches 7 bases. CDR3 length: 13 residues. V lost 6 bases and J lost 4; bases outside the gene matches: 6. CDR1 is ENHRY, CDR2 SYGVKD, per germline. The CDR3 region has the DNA TGTGCCATCAGCCGGGACAGCCTATACGAGCAGTACTTC. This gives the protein CAISRDSLYEQYF.

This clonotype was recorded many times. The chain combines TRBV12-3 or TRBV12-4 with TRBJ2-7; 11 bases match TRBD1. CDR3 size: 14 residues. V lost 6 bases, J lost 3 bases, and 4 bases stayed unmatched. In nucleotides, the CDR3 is TGTGCCAGCAGACCGGGACAGGGGGGCTACGAGCAGTACTTC. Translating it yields CASRPGQGGYEQYF.

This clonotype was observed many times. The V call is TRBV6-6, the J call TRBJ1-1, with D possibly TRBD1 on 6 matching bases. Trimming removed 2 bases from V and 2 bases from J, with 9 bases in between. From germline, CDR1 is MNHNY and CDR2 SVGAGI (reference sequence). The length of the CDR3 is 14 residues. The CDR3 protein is CASSYTGPNTEAFF. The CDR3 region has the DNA TGTGCCAGCAGTTACACAGGGCCTAACACTGAAGCTTTCTTT.

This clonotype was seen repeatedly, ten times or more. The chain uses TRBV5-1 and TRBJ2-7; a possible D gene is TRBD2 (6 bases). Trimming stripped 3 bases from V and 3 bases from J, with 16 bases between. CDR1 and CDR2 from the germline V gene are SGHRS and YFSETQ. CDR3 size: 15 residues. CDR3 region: CASSSGGSGFYEQYF. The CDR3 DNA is TGCGCCAGCAGCTCCGGAGGGTCAGGATTCTACGAGCAGTACTTC.

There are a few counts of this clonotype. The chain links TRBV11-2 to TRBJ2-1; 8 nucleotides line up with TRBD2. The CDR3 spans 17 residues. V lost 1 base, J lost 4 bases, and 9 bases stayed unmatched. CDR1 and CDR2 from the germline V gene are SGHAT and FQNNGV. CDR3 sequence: CASSLVGSGTMYNEQFF. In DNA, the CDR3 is TGTGCCAGCAGCTTAGTAGGTAGCGGGACCATGTACAATGAGCAGTTCTTC. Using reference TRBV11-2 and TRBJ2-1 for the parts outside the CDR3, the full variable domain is EAGVAQSPRYKIIEKRQSVAFWCNPISGHATLYWYQQILGQGPKLLIQFQNNGVVDDSQLPKDRFSAERLKGVDSTLKIQPAKLEDSAVYLCASSLVGSGTMYNEQFFGPGTRLTVL.

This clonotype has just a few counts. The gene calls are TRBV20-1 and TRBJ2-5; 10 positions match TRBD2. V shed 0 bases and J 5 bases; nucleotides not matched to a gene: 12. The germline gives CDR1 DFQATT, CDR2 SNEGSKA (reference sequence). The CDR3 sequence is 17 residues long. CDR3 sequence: CSARDSRASGSFETQYF. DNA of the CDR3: TGCAGTGCTAGAGATTCCCGTGCTAGCGGGAGCTTTGAGACCCAGTACTTC.

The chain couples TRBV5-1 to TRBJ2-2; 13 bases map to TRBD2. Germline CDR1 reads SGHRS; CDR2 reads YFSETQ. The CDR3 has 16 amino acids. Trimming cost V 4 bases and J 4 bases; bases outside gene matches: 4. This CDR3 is CASSLGTSGVTGELFF. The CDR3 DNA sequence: TGCGCCAGCAGCCTGGGGACTAGCGGGGTCACCGGGGAGCTGTTTTTT.

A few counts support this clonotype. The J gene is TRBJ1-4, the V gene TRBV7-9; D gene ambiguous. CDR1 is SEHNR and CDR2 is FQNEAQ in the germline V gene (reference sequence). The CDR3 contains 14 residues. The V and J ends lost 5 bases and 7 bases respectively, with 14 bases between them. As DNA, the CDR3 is TGTGCCAGCAGCCCACCTGAGGGTCCTGAAAAACTGTTTTTT. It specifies CASSPPEGPEKLFF.